The rows below give T cell receptor beta chains drawn from one sample of a study of T cell repertoires in cytomegalovirus infection. TCRdb itself ran the reads through MiXCR, one entry per CDR3 protein. The sample has 130,000 or so distinct CDR3 sequences, under 8% seen once; the top ten hold roughly 18%. Sequencing input: PBMCs. These TCRs come from a human donor in good health (CMV status not recorded). Some clones in this sample may be carry-over from other donors' samples. Both conserved end residues are part of each CDR3. D genes are given only for firm matches. Clone size is given for some rows only: seen once, a few or many times, or a class if the clone is expanded.

TRBV2	TRBJ2-5	-	many	TGTGCCAGCAGAGAAGGGGGAACCCAGTACTTC	CASREGGTQYF
TRBV29-1	TRBJ1-2	-	few	TGCAGCGTTGAGGCCCCGAACTATGGCTACACCTTC	CSVEAPNYGYTF
TRBV2	TRBJ2-3	TRBD2	few	TGTGCCAGCAGTGTCACTAGCGGGGGTGGCGCAGATACGCAGTATTTT	CASSVTSGGGADTQYF
TRBV28	TRBJ2-5	TRBD1	few	TGTGCCAGCAGTTTACCCGGGACAGGAGGAGAGACCCAGTACTTC	CASSLPGTGGETQYF
TRBV5-1	TRBJ2-1	-	-	TGCGCCATTTCAACTCCTGTGGCAGGGGATCCGAATGAGCAGTTCTTC	CAISTPVAGDPNEQFF
TRBV7-9	TRBJ1-5	-	many	TGTGCCAGCGACGGGGGGCCTACCTCCAGTCAGCCCCAGCATTTT	CASDGGPTSSQPQHF
TRBV7-2	TRBJ1-4	-	many	TGTGCCAGCAGCATATCCGGGGTTTTTGGTGAAAAACTGTTTTTT	CASSISGVFGEKLFF
TRBV7-2	TRBJ1-2	-	many	TGTGCCAGCAGCCAGGCAGGGCAGGGCCAAAACTATGGCTACACCTTC	CASSQAGQGQNYGYTF
TRBV11-2	TRBJ1-1	-	many	TGTGCCAGCAGCTTAGGAGGGGGAGTGAACACTGAAGCTTTCTTT	CASSLGGGVNTEAFF
TRBV7-2	TRBJ1-5	-	many	TGTGCCAGCAGCCGAGGCGCTCAGCCCCAGCATTTT	CASSRGAQPQHF
TRBV7-2	TRBJ1-2	TRBD1	many	TGTGCCAGCAGCTTAGCGGGGACAGCGAGTGGCTATGGCTACACCTTC	CASSLAGTASGYGYTF
TRBV19	TRBJ1-1	TRBD1	-	TGTGCCAGTAGGGACAGGGGAAAGAACACTGAAGCTTTCTTT	CASRDRGKNTEAFF
TRBV5-4	TRBJ1-3	TRBD1	many	TGTGCCAGCAGCTTGGGACAGGGTCCAACCACTGGAAACACCATATATTTT	CASSLGQGPTTGNTIYF
TRBV6-8	TRBJ1-1	TRBD1	few	TGTGCCAGCAGCTACAGGGGGGTCACTGAAGCTTTCTTT	CASSYRGVTEAFF
TRBV19	TRBJ1-2	-	many	TGTGCCAGTAAGGAGGGCCGAGCTAACTATGGCTACACCTTC	CASKEGRANYGYTF
TRBV5-1	TRBJ1-1	TRBD1	many	TGCGCCAGCAGCCCCCCGGACAGGGTGAACACTGAAGCTTTCTTT	CASSPPDRVNTEAFF
TRBV7-2	TRBJ1-4	-	many	TGTGCCAGCAGCTTAGGGGGGCAGCCGAATGAAAAACTGTTTTTT	CASSLGGQPNEKLFF
TRBV19	TRBJ1-1	TRBD1	many	TGTGCCAGTAGTAAAGACAGGGATTCGACAAAAGCTTTCTTT	CASSKDRDSTKAFF
TRBV25-1	TRBJ2-3	-	many	TGTGCCAGCAGTGAATCCCTAGGCACAGATACGCAGTATTTT	CASSESLGTDTQYF
TRBV30	TRBJ2-1	-	-	TGTGCCTGGAGTGTAGGTATCTCCTACAATGAGCAGTTCTTC	CAWSVGISYNEQFF
TRBV19	TRBJ1-1	-	many	TGTGCCACCACCCAAACCGGGGCTTACACTGAAGCTTTCTTT	CATTQTGAYTEAFF
TRBV5-5	TRBJ1-5	-	many	TGTGCCAGCAGCTTGGCAACGGACCTTGGGCCCCAGCATTTT	CASSLATDLGPQHF
TRBV11-1	TRBJ2-1	-	many	TGTGCCAGCAGCTTGGAAGGGGTCACCAATGAGCAGTTCTTC	CASSLEGVTNEQFF
TRBV12-3/TRBV12-4	TRBJ1-5	-	many	TGTGCCAGCACTGATCAGGGTCAGCCCCAGCATTTT	CASTDQGQPQHF
TRBV19	TRBJ1-2	-	few	TGTGCCAGTAAACCCCAGAGGGGCGAGGGATATGGCTACACCTTC	CASKPQRGEGYGYTF
TRBV6-5	TRBJ2-1	TRBD1	many	TGTGCCAGCAGTTACGGACAGGGGGCCAACTACAATGAGCAGTTCTTC	CASSYGQGANYNEQFF
TRBV7-9	TRBJ1-4	TRBD1	many	TGTGCCAGCAGCTCCGGACAGGGTGAAAAACTGTTTTTT	CASSSGQGEKLFF
TRBV5-4	TRBJ2-1	-	-	TGTGCCAGCAGCCCTCGGACTGGTGAGCAGTTCTTC	CASSPRTGEQFF
TRBV4-2	TRBJ1-2	TRBD1	many	TGTGCCAGCAGCTACGAACCGGGACAGGACTATGGCTACACCTTC	CASSYEPGQDYGYTF
TRBV14	TRBJ1-2	TRBD1	many	TGTGCCAGCAGCCAAAATCGACAGGGGATGGATGGCTACACCTTC	CASSQNRQGMDGYTF
TRBV7-2	TRBJ2-1	TRBD2	many	TGTGCCAGCAGCGCCCAGACTAGCGGGGGGAACAATGAGCAGTTCTTC	CASSAQTSGGNNEQFF
TRBV5-1	TRBJ1-2	-	few	TGCGCCAGCAGCTCGGAGGGACGGAACTATGGCTACACCTTC	CASSSEGRNYGYTF
TRBV7-6	TRBJ2-5	-	many	TGTGCCAGCAGCTTCATGGGAGCATCGACCCAGTACTTC	CASSFMGASTQYF
TRBV7-2	TRBJ1-1	-	many	TGTGCCAGCAGCTTAGCGTGGGACACTGAAGCTTTCTTT	CASSLAWDTEAFF
TRBV20-1	TRBJ1-5	-	-	TGCAGTGCCAACGAGGTGGGGATAAGCAATCAGCCCCAGCATTTT	CSANEVGISNQPQHF
TRBV5-4	TRBJ2-7	TRBD2	-	TGTGCCAGCTCTACTGGGCGCGGGGGACCACCTACGATACAGTACTTC	CASSTGRGGPPTIQYF
TRBV18	TRBJ1-4	TRBD1	-	TGTGCCAGCTCACCGACCGGGACAGGGGTGAATGAAAAACTGTTTTTT	CASSPTGTGVNEKLFF
TRBV14	TRBJ1-4	-	many	TGTGCCAGCCTTACCGATGGCCTGCATGAAAAACTGTTTTTT	CASLTDGLHEKLFF
TRBV9	TRBJ1-1	TRBD1	-	TGTGCCAGCAGCCCCCGGACAGGGGGGGGGACTGAAGCTTTCTTT	CASSPRTGGGTEAFF
TRBV5-1	TRBJ2-7	-	few	TGCGCCAGCTACAGGGATCCCCCCGAGCAGTACTTC	CASYRDPPEQYF
TRBV20-1	TRBJ2-5	-	many	TGCAGTGCCCCCCGAGAATCTCCGGGGACCCAGTACTTC	CSAPRESPGTQYF
TRBV6-8	TRBJ1-1	-	-	TGTGCCAGCAGGATCAGGAGAGAGAACACTGAAGCTTTCTTT	CASRIRRENTEAFF
TRBV12-3/TRBV12-4	TRBJ1-4	TRBD1	many	TGTGCCAGCAGAACCGGGACAGGGGGTGAAAAACTGTTTTTT	CASRTGTGGEKLFF
TRBV7-8	TRBJ2-5	TRBD1	many	TGTGCCAGCAGCACCCGGACAGGGGTAGAGACCCAGTACTTC	CASSTRTGVETQYF
TRBV6-6	TRBJ2-7	TRBD2	-	TGTGCCAGCAGTGACCTAGCGGGGAGCTCCTACGAGCAGTACTTC	CASSDLAGSSYEQYF
TRBV5-6	TRBJ1-1	-	many	TGTGCCAGCAGCTTGCTGATCATGGGAGGCCGCACTGAAGCTTTCTTT	CASSLLIMGGRTEAFF
TRBV7-2	TRBJ2-5	TRBD2	many	TGTGCCAGCACCGACGGACTAGCGGGGGAAGAGACCCAGTACTTC	CASTDGLAGEETQYF
TRBV5-6	TRBJ2-1	TRBD2	many	TGTGCCAGCAGCTTGTATGGACGGACTAGCGGGGATCCCCACAATGAGCAGTTCTTC	CASSLYGRTSGDPHNEQFF
TRBV20-1	TRBJ1-2	-	-	TGCAGTGCTAGACAGGGTGCGGACTATGGCTACACCTTC	CSARQGADYGYTF